This entry is about one TCR beta chain. As for the donors, each was a healthy bone marrow donor. Germline lookup yields CDR1 LNHDA and CDR2 SQIVND (reference sequence). The CDR3 sequence is 14 residues long. V shed 7 bases and J shed 1 base, with 13 bases lying between them. PCR involved 60 Vbeta and 13 Jbeta primers. Generated by immunoSEQ multiplex PCR, the TCRdb table keeps only in-frame clones and is missing some. The sample shows over 150,000 clones, 80% of them seen only once. The source of the sample is a study of cytomegalovirus exposure and HLA in healthy donors. Study background: For the 300 to 450 genotyped donors, 75% to 90% fell within the Caucasian-associated ancestry cluster.

The chain joins TRBV19 to TRBJ1-1; D not resolved. The clonotype was recovered from a woman aged 40 to 55 in good health and CMV-seropositive. Sequenced material: PBMCs. The CDR3 coding sequence is TGTGCCAGTAATATTCTGACGGGGAACACTGAAGCTTTCTTT. This sequence encodes CASNILTGNTEAFF.